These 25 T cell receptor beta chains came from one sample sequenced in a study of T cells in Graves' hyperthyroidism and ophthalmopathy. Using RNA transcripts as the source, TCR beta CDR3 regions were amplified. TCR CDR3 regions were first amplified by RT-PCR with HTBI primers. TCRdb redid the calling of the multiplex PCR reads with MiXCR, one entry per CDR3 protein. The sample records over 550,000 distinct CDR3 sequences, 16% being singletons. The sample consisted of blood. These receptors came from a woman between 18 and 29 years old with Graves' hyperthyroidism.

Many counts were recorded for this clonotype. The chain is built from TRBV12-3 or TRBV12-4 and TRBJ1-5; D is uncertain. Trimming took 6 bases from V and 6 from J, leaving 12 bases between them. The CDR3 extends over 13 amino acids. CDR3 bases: TGTGCCAGCAGATATATGGGAGGTCAGCCCCAGCATTTT. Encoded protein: CASRYMGGQPQHF.

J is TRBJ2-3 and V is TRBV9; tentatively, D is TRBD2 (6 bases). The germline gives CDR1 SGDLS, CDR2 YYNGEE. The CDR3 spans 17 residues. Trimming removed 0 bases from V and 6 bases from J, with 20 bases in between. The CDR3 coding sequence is TGTGCCAGCAGCGTAGATGGAGGGACCTCGATGTTCGATACGCAGTATTTT. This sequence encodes CASSVDGGTSMFDTQYF. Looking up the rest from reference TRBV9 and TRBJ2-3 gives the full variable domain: DSGVTQTPKHLITATGQRVTLRCSPRSGDLSVYWYQQSLDQGLQFLIQYYNGEERAKGNILERFSAQQFPDLHSELNLSSLELGDSALYFCASSVDGGTSMFDTQYFGPGTRLTVL.

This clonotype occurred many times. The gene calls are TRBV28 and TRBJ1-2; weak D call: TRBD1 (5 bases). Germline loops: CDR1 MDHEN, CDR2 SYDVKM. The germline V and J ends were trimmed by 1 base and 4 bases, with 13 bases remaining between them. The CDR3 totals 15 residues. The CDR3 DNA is TGTGCCAGCAGTTTATTCGCAGGGTTGCGCTATGGCTACACCTTC. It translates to CASSLFAGLRYGYTF.

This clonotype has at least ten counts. The CDR3 sequence is CASSLELADYEQYF. The DNA for the CDR3 is TGTGCCAGCAGCTTAGAACTAGCGGACTACGAGCAGTACTTC. J is TRBJ2-7 and V is TRBV7-9; TRBD2 matches at 8 bases. The length of the CDR3 is 14 residues. After removal of 1 base from V and 3 bases from J, the junction contained 2 bases not matched to a gene. The germline V gene encodes CDR1 SEHNR and CDR2 FQNEAQ (reference sequence).

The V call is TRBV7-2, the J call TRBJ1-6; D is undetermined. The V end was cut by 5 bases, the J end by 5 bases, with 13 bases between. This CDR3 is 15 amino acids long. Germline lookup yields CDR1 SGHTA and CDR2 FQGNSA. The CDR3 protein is CASSPRARHNSPLHF. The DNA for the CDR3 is TGTGCCAGCAGCCCGAGAGCCCGCCATAATTCACCCCTCCACTTT.

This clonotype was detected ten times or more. CDR3 sequence reads: CASSRRGTNEQFF. The CDR3, as DNA: TGTGCCAGCAGCCGCCGCGGGACCAATGAGCAGTTCTTC. This chain joins TRBV7-2 and TRBJ2-1; tentative D call: TRBD2 (6 bases). Trimming took off 5 bases at V and 6 bases at J, with 11 bases between the two ends. This CDR3 has 13 residues. Germline V gene lookup returns CDR1 SGHTA and CDR2 FQGNSA.

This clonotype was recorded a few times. In DNA, the CDR3 is TGTGCCAGCAGTAGAACTAGCGGGGGGCCCAATGAGCAGTTCTTC. Residues: CASSRTSGGPNEQFF. The gene calls are TRBV6-2 or TRBV6-3 and TRBJ2-1, with 12 bases identical to TRBD2. The CDR3 sequence is 15 residues long. Germline V gives CDR1 MNHEY, CDR2 SVGEGT. Losses at the gene ends were 5 bases for V and 6 bases for J; bases not matched to a gene: 5.

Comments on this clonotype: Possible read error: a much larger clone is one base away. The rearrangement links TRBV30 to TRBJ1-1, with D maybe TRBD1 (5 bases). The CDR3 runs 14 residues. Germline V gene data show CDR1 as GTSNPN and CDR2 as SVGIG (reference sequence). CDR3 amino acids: CAWRGDYANAEAFF. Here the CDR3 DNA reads TGTGCCTGGAGGGGGGACTACGCGAACGCTGAAGCTTTCTTT.

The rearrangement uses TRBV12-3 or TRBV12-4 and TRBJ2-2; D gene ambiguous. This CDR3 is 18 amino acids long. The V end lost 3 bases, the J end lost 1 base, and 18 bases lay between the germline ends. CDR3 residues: CASSFRPGPTLNTGELFF. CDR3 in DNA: TGTGCCAGCAGTTTTAGGCCGGGCCCTACCTTGAACACCGGGGAGCTGTTTTTT.

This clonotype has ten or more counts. The DNA of the CDR3 is TGTGCCAGCAGTTTGCGTCAGGGGAGTGAAAAACTGTTTTTT. This translates into CASSLRQGSEKLFF. This rearrangement joins TRBV28 to TRBJ1-4, with a weak D call TRBD1 (6 bases). Between the trimmed V and J ends, which lost 3 bases and 7 bases, there was a span of 12 bases. From germline, CDR1 is MDHEN and CDR2 SYDVKM. The CDR3 runs to 14 residues.

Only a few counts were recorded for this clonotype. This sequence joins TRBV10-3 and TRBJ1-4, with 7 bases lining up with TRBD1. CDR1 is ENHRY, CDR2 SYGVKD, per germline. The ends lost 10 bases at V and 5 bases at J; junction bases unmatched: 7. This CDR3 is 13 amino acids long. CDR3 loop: CATRGQLNEKLFF. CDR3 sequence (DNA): TGTGCCACCCGGGGACAGTTGAATGAAAAACTGTTTTTT.

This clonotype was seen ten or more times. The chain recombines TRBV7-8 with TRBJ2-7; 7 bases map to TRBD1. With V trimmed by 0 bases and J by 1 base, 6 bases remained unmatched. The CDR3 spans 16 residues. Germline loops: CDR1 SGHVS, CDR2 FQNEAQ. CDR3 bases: TGTGCCAGCAGCTTAGCGGGACAGCGAAAATCCTACGAGCAGTACTTC. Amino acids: CASSLAGQRKSYEQYF. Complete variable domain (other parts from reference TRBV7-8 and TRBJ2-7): GAGVSQSPRYKVAKRGQDVALRCDPISGHVSLFWYQQALGQGPEFLTYFQNEAQLDKSGLPSDRFFAERPEGSVSTLKIQRTQQEDSAVYLCASSLAGQRKSYEQYFGPGTRLTVT.

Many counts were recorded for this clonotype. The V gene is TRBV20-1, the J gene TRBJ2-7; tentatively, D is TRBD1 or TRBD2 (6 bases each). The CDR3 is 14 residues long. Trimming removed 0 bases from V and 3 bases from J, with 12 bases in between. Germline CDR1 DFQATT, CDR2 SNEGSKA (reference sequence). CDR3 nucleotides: TGCAGTGCTAGAGATCGGAGGGGGGACTACGAGCAGTACTTC. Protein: CSARDRRGDYEQYF.

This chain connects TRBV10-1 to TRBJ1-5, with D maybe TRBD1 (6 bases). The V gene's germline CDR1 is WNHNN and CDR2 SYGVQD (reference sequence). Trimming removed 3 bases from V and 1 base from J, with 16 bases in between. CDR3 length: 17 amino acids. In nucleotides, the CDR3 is TGCGCCAGCAGTGACCCCACAGGGAATACGAGCAATCAGCCCCAGCATTTT. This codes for CASSDPTGNTSNQPQHF.

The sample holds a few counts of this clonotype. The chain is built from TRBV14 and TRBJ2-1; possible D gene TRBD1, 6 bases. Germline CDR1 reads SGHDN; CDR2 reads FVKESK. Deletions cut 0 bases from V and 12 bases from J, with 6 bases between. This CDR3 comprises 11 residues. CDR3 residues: CASSQDRGQFF. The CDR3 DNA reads TGTGCCAGCAGCCAAGACAGGGGGCAGTTCTTC.

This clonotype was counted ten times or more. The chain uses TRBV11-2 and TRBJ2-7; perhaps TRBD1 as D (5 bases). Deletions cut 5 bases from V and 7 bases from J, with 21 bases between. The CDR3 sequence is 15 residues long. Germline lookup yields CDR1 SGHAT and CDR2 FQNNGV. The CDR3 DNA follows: TGTGCCAGCAGCCCCTGGGGTCAGGGCTCTAGGGAGCAGTACTTC. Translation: CASSPWGQGSREQYF.

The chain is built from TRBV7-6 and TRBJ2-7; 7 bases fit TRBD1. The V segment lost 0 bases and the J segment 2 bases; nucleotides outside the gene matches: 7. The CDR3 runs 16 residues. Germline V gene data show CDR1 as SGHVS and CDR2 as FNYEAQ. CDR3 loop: CASSLAPGTATYEQYF. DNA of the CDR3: TGTGCCAGCAGCTTAGCGCCGGGGACAGCAACCTACGAGCAGTACTTC.

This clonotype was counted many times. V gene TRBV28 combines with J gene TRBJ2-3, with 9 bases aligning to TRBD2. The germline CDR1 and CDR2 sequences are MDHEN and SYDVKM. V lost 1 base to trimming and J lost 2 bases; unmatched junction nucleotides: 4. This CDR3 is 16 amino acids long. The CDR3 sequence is CASSLSSGALTDTQYF. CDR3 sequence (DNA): TGTGCCAGCAGTTTATCTAGCGGGGCCCTCACAGATACGCAGTATTTT.

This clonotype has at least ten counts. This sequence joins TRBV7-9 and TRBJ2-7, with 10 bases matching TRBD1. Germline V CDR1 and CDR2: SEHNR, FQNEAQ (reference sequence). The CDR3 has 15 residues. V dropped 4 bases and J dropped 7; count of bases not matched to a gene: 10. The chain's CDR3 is CASSSVRDRGLEQYF. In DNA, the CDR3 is TGTGCCAGCAGCTCAGTCCGGGACAGGGGCTTGGAGCAGTACTTC.

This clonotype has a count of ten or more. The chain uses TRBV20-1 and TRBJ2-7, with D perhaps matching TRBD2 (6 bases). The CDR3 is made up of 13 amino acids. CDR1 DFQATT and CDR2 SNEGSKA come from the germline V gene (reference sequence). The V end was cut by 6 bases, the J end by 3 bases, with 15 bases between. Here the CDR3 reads CSARPSDRYEQYF. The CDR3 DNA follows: TGCAGTGCCAGACCTAGCGACCGCTACGAGCAGTACTTC.

The CDR3 loop is CASSSTKLAGGTYNEQFF. CDR3 in DNA: TGTGCCAGCAGCTCGACCAAACTAGCGGGGGGAACCTACAATGAGCAGTTCTTC. The chain employs TRBV11-2 and TRBJ2-1; 12 bases are a match to TRBD2. V was pared by 4 bases and J by 2 bases, with 9 bases of the junction left unmatched. The CDR3 sequence is 18 residues long. Germline CDR1 is SGHAT and CDR2 is FQNNGV.

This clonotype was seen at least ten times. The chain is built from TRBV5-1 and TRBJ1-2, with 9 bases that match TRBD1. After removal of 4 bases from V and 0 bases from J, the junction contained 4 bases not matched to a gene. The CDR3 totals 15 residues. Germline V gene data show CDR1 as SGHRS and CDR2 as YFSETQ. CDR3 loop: CASSPWTGANYGYTF. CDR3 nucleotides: TGCGCCAGCAGCCCCTGGACAGGGGCTAACTATGGCTACACCTTC.

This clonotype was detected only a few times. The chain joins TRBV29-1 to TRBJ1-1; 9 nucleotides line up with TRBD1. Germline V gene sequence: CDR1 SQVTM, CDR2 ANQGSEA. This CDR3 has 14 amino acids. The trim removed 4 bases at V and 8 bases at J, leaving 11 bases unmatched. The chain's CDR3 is CSVVGGTGIAEAFF. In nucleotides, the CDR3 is TGCAGCGTTGTGGGAGGGACAGGGATTGCAGAAGCTTTCTTT.

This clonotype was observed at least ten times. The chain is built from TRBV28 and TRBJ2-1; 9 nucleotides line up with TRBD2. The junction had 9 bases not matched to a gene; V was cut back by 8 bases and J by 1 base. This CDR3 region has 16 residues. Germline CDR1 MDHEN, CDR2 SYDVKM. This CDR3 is CASRLSGSGSYNEQFF. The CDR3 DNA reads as TGTGCCAGCCGTCTTAGCGGGAGTGGATCCTACAATGAGCAGTTCTTC.

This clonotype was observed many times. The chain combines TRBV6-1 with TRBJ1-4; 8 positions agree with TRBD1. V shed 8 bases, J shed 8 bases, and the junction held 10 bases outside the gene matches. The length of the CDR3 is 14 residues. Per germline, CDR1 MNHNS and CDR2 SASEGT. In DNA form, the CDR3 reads TGTGCCAGCCACGGACAGGGATTAGAGGAAAAACTGTTTTTT. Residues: CASHGQGLEEKLFF.